The 29 T cell receptor beta chains below were found in one sample sequenced in a study of T cells after yellow fever vaccination. Using its own MiXCR run on the 5' RACE reads, TCRdb lists one record per CDR3 protein. The sample has about 68,000 distinct CDR3 sequences, 6.5% seen once; the top ten hold about 40%. The specimen was CD8+ T cells sorted from PBMCs, collected around 45 days after the first yellow fever vaccination. The receptor source for this set is a man aged 18-30 years who received the YFV17D yellow fever vaccine.

The genes are TRBV5-1 and TRBJ2-3; 8 positions match TRBD1. In germline, CDR1 is SGHRS, CDR2 YFSETQ. Trimming at V came to 0 bases and at J to 2 bases, leaving 2 bases not matched to a gene. The CDR3 is 15 amino acids. The CDR3 loop is CASSLEGQVTDTQYF. For the CDR3, the DNA is TGCGCCAGCAGCTTGGAGGGACAGGTCACAGATACGCAGTATTTT.

The gene calls are TRBV7-9 and TRBJ2-7; unclear D gene. CDR3 length equals 13 residues. The V end lost 1 base, the J end lost 3 bases, and 7 bases lay between the germline ends. Germline CDR1 SEHNR, CDR2 FQNEAQ (reference sequence). This chain's CDR3 is CASSLGGLYEQYF. Written as DNA, the CDR3 is TGTGCCAGCAGCTTAGGTGGCCTCTACGAGCAGTACTTC.

This clonotype was observed many times. The chain joins TRBV29-1 to TRBJ2-1; the D gene is possibly TRBD2 (6 bases). The V gene lost 4 bases and the J gene lost 3 bases, with 10 bases spanning the gap. The CDR3 contains 13 residues. Germline-derived CDR1 and CDR2 are SQVTM and ANQGSEA. Here the CDR3 DNA reads TGCAGCGTTGTGTGGGAGGACTACAATGAGCAGTTCTTC. Translated, it gives CSVVWEDYNEQFF.

This clonotype was counted ten times or more. This chain uses TRBV4-3 with TRBJ1-2; D gene ambiguous. Germline values: CDR1 LGHNA, CDR2 YSLEER. This CDR3 is 13 amino acids long. The V and J ends lost 1 base and 4 bases respectively, with 7 bases between them. The CDR3 region is CASSQVSGYGYTF. DNA for the CDR3: TGCGCCAGCAGCCAAGTTTCTGGCTATGGCTACACCTTC.

This clonotype was detected ten times or more. This chain links TRBV29-1 with TRBJ2-1; 14 bases are a match to TRBD2. The CDR3 sequence is 18 residues long. The trim removed 1 base at V and 0 bases at J, leaving 5 bases unmatched. In germline, CDR1 is SQVTM, CDR2 ANQGSEA. The CDR3 DNA reads as TGCAGCGTTGAAGGACTAGCGGGGGGGTTAAGCTCCTACAATGAGCAGTTCTTC. As protein: CSVEGLAGGLSSYNEQFF.

This clonotype was observed at least ten times. V usage is TRBV7-2 and J usage is TRBJ2-5; no clear D gene. This CDR3 has 12 amino acids. V gave up 5 bases and J gave up 7 bases, with 11 bases separating them. Germline V gene sequence: CDR1 SGHTA, CDR2 FQGNSA. The CDR3 DNA reads as TGTGCCAGCAGCCATACAGTGGGGACCCAGTACTTC. Protein: CASSHTVGTQYF.

In this sample, this clonotype turned up a few times. The rearrangement links TRBV20-1 to TRBJ2-1; the D gene is possibly TRBD2 (5 bases). Germline assignment: CDR1 DFQATT and CDR2 SNEGSKA (reference sequence). V lost 2 bases, J lost 3 bases, and 14 bases lay in between. The CDR3 is 15 amino acids. The CDR3 sequence is CSARPSEGLYNEQFF. For the CDR3, the DNA is TGCAGTGCTAGACCCTCAGAAGGACTCTACAATGAGCAGTTCTTC.

This clonotype has at least ten counts. The genes are TRBV11-2 and TRBJ2-1; D tentatively fits TRBD1 or TRBD2 (5 bases each). There are 20 residues in the CDR3. Germline CDR1 SGHAT, CDR2 FQNNGV. The V and J ends lost 1 base and 4 bases respectively, with 26 bases between them. CDR3 DNA: TGTGCCAGCAGCTTAGGGGCCTGGGGGTCCACGAAAGACCTATACAATGAGCAGTTCTTC. Its protein is CASSLGAWGSTKDLYNEQFF.

V and J are TRBV7-2 and TRBJ1-5, with 8 nucleotides matching TRBD1. V dropped 5 bases and J dropped 6; count of bases not matched to a gene: 6. From germline, CDR1 is SGHTA and CDR2 FQGNSA. The CDR3 loop spans 14 amino acids. The CDR3 coding sequence is TGTGCCAGCAGCCCGACAGGGGCCTTTCAGCCCCAGCATTTT. Protein sequence: CASSPTGAFQPQHF.

This clonotype has at least ten counts. This sequence joins TRBV29-1 and TRBJ2-5, with D maybe TRBD1 (5 bases). CDR1 is SQVTM, CDR2 ANQGSEA, per germline. The CDR3 covers 15 residues. Trimming left V 7 bases short and J 1 base short, with 19 bases between. CDR3 sequence: CSAIPIDSFQETQYF. Written as DNA, the CDR3 is TGCAGCGCCATTCCTATCGACAGCTTCCAAGAGACCCAGTACTTC. The full variable domain, completed using reference TRBV29-1 and TRBJ2-5, is SAVISQKPSRDICQRGTSLTIQCQVDSQVTMMFWYRQQPGQSLTLIATANQGSEATYESGFVIDKFPISRPNLTFSTLTVSNMSPEDSSIYLCSAIPIDSFQETQYFGPGTRLLVL.

This clonotype was counted ten times or more. J is TRBJ2-5 and V is TRBV7-6, with D perhaps TRBD1 or TRBD2 (5 bases each). The V gene lost 5 bases and the J gene lost 2 bases, with 12 bases spanning the gap. CDR3 size: 14 residues. CDR1 SGHVS and CDR2 FNYEAQ come from the germline V gene. CDR3 bases: TGTGCCAGCAGCCTCGGGACGGCACAAGAGACCCAGTACTTC. Encoded protein: CASSLGTAQETQYF.

V and J are TRBV10-3 and TRBJ2-3; D unresolved. Between the trimmed V and J ends, which lost 6 bases and 4 bases, there was a span of 17 bases. Germline CDR1 ENHRY, CDR2 SYGVKD. The CDR3 has 15 amino acids. The CDR3 bases are TGTGCCATCAGGGGTACAGAAGGGCGTCCAGATACGCAGTATTTT. Its protein product is CAIRGTEGRPDTQYF.

This clonotype was observed at least ten times. The CDR3 protein is CASRGANTEAFF. The CDR3 DNA reads TGTGCCAGCAGAGGGGCGAACACTGAAGCTTTCTTT. V usage is TRBV7-9 and J usage is TRBJ1-1; weak D call: TRBD1 (5 bases). Germline lookup yields CDR1 SEHNR and CDR2 FQNEAQ (reference sequence). This CDR3 spans 12 amino acids. V lost 6 bases, J lost 1 base, and 6 bases lay in between.

In this sample, this clonotype turned up many times. The chain employs TRBV5-1 and TRBJ2-5; 7 bases are a match to TRBD1. After removal of 0 bases from V and 2 bases from J, the junction contained 4 bases not matched to a gene. The length of the CDR3 is 15 residues. Germline CDR1 reads SGHRS; CDR2 reads YFSETQ. The CDR3: CASSLGYRGQETQYF. CDR3 in DNA: TGCGCCAGCAGCTTGGGGTACAGGGGACAAGAGACCCAGTACTTC.

This clonotype has a count of ten or more. The chain is built from TRBV6-2 or TRBV6-3 and TRBJ2-1; D is possibly TRBD1 (6 bases). V lost 2 bases, J lost 4 bases, and 15 bases lay in between. CDR1 MNHEY and CDR2 SVGEGT come from the germline V gene. CDR3 length: 16 amino acids. The CDR3 sequence is CASSYVRWGLYNEQFF. DNA for the CDR3: TGTGCCAGCAGTTACGTCCGGTGGGGGCTTTACAATGAGCAGTTCTTC.

Ten or more counts support this clonotype. The V call is TRBV27, the J call TRBJ2-3; possible D gene TRBD2, 5 bases. Per the germline V gene, CDR1 is MNHEY and CDR2 is SMNVEV (reference sequence). The CDR3 is 14 residues long. V shed 3 bases and J shed 5 bases, with 12 bases lying between them. CDR3 in amino acids: CASSLSSREDTQYF. The CDR3, as DNA: TGTGCCAGCAGTTTGTCGTCCCGGGAAGATACGCAGTATTTT.

There are many counts of this clonotype. The CDR3 reads CASSYSHRGKSTDTQYF. The CDR3 DNA sequence: TGTGCCAGCAGTTACTCGCATAGGGGAAAAAGCACAGATACGCAGTATTTT. The chain joins TRBV6-5 to TRBJ2-3; tentative D call: TRBD1 (5 bases). The CDR3 extends over 17 amino acids. Germline CDR1 MNHEY, CDR2 SVGAGI. Trimming cost V 0 bases and J 0 bases, with 13 bases left between them.

This clonotype was counted only a few times. The chain employs TRBV7-2 and TRBJ1-6, with no clear D. CDR3 size: 11 residues. Germline lookup yields CDR1 SGHTA and CDR2 FQGNSA. Trimming removed 1 base at V and 17 bases at J, with 9 bases between. The CDR3 DNA reads TGTGCCAGCAGCTTAGACGGCTCTTTCCACTTT. It translates to CASSLDGSFHF.

In its sample, this clonotype was seen many times. V gene TRBV5-1 combines with J gene TRBJ2-3; D possibly corresponds to TRBD2 (7 bases). The CDR3 runs 16 residues. Trimming stripped 8 bases from V and 1 base from J, with 20 bases between. Germline V CDR1 and CDR2: SGHRS, YFSETQ. The CDR3, as DNA: TGCGCCAGTAGCCCCGAGGGGGGGCTTGGCACAGATACGCAGTATTTT. Its protein is CASSPEGGLGTDTQYF.

The chain combines TRBV7-9 with TRBJ2-1; D is undetermined. Trimming took off 3 bases at V and 9 bases at J, with 6 bases between the two ends. The CDR3 extends over 11 amino acids. The germline V gene encodes CDR1 SEHNR and CDR2 FQNEAQ (reference sequence). Written as DNA, the CDR3 is TGTGCCAGCAGCTTTTTAGGTGAGCAGTTCTTC. It specifies CASSFLGEQFF.

This clonotype was seen at least ten times. The chain is built from TRBV7-9 and TRBJ2-1; the D gene is possibly TRBD2 (5 bases). Between the trimmed V and J ends, which lost 5 bases and 7 bases, there was a span of 18 bases. Germline CDR1 and CDR2: SEHNR and FQNEAQ (reference sequence). The length of the CDR3 is 15 residues. The DNA for the CDR3 is TGTGCCAGCAGCCCCGGACCTCTGCCGGGGAATGAGCAGTTCTTC. Encoded protein: CASSPGPLPGNEQFF.

This clonotype was detected a few times. V gene TRBV5-4 combines with J gene TRBJ2-3; the D gene is possibly TRBD1 (5 bases). This CDR3 region has 15 residues. V was cut by 2 bases and J by 0 bases, with 10 bases left in between. Germline assignment: CDR1 SGHNT and CDR2 YYREEE (reference sequence). The CDR3 protein is CASSFQGPSTDTQYF. CDR3 sequence (DNA): TGTGCCAGCAGCTTCCAGGGCCCGAGCACAGATACGCAGTATTTT.

This clonotype has ten or more counts. V usage is TRBV4-1 and J usage is TRBJ2-3; D ambiguous. Germline lookup yields CDR1 MGHRA and CDR2 YSYEKL. V was cut by 0 bases and J by 0 bases, with 10 bases left in between. The CDR3 spans 16 residues. The CDR3 is CASSQDATTSTDTQYF. The CDR3 nucleotides read TGCGCCAGCAGCCAAGATGCGACCACTAGCACAGATACGCAGTATTTT.

This clonotype was counted many times. The chain recombines TRBV12-3 or TRBV12-4 with TRBJ2-4; D gene unclear. This CDR3 is 14 amino acids long. V lost 1 base and J lost 4, with 8 bases in between. CDR3 region: CASSLETAKNIQYF. CDR3 nucleotides: TGTGCCAGCAGTTTAGAGACGGCGAAAAACATTCAGTACTTC.

This clonotype appeared a few times. This chain joins TRBV7-3 and TRBJ2-1, with D possibly being TRBD2 (7 bases). This CDR3 region has 14 residues. CDR1 and CDR2 (germline): SGHTA, FQGTGA. V was clipped by 5 bases and J by 6 bases, with 14 bases between them. As DNA, the CDR3 is TGTGCCAGCAGCCCTGGGGGGGCACTCAATGAGCAGTTCTTC. Translating gives CASSPGGALNEQFF.

This clonotype was seen many times. The chain's CDR3 is CASSPGTSGGDEQFF. The CDR3 nucleotides are TGCGCCAGCAGCCCTGGGACTAGCGGGGGGGATGAGCAGTTCTTC. This rearrangement joins TRBV4-1 to TRBJ2-1; 16 nucleotides align to TRBD2. The J segment lost 8 bases and the V segment lost 4 bases, leaving 2 bases of the junction unmatched. The CDR3 has 15 amino acids. In germline, CDR1 is MGHRA, CDR2 YSYEKL.

The chain combines TRBV15 with TRBJ2-7; 7 positions match TRBD1. The trim removed 8 bases at V and 0 bases at J, leaving 16 bases unmatched. Germline values: CDR1 LNHNV, CDR2 YYDKDF (reference sequence). The CDR3 spans 17 residues. CDR3 region: CATSPGQGRDSSYEQYV. Written as DNA, the CDR3 is TGTGCCACCTCTCCGGGGCAGGGCAGGGACAGCTCCTACGAGCAGTACGTC.

The sample holds a few counts of this clonotype. The chain links TRBV7-9 to TRBJ2-7; 8 bases map to TRBD2. Germline V gene lookup returns CDR1 SEHNR and CDR2 FQNEAQ (reference sequence). The CDR3 runs to 16 residues. With V trimmed by 4 bases and J by 5 bases, 13 bases remained unmatched. The CDR3 sequence is CASSSPYEKLADEQYF. CDR3 sequence (DNA): TGTGCCAGCAGCTCACCGTACGAAAAACTAGCGGACGAGCAGTACTTC.

This clonotype has at least ten counts. This sequence joins TRBV24-1 and TRBJ2-5; perhaps TRBD2 as D (5 bases). V lost 4 bases to trimming and J lost 7 bases, with 15 bases between them. The CDR3 is made up of 14 amino acids. Germline CDR1 is KGHDR and CDR2 is SFDVKD. The CDR3, as DNA: TGTGCCACCAGTGAAACCTCCGGAGGAGGGACCCAGTACTTC. Its protein is CATSETSGGGTQYF.